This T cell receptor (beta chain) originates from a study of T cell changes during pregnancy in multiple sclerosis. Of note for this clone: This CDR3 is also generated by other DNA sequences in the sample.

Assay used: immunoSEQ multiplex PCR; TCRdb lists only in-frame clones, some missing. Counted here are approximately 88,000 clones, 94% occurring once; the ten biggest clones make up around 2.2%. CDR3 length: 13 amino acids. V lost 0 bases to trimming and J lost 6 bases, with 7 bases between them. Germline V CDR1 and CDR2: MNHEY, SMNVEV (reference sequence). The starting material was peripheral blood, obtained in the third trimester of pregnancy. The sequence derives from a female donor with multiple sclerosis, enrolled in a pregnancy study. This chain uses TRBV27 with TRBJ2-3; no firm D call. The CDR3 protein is CASSLSRSDTQYF. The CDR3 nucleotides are TGTGCCAGCAGTTTATCGAGATCTGATACGCAGTATTTT.